Described below is a single TCR beta chain sequence and its context. The sample comes from a study of cytomegalovirus exposure and HLA in healthy donors. The V end was cut by 8 bases, the J end by 4 bases, with 17 bases between. Germline CDR1 is SGHAT and CDR2 is FQNNGV. The CDR3 is 14 residues long. Researchers ran the PCR with 60 Vbeta and 13 Jbeta primers. Produced via immunoSEQ multiplex PCR; TCRdb's table is partial and in-frame only. The profile shows under 130,000 clones, 74% of them singletons. The chain joins TRBV11-2 to TRBJ2-5; D uncertain. Sequenced material: PBMCs. This TCR was sampled from a man in his forties or fifties in good health and CMV-seropositive. CDR3 DNA: TGTGCCAGCCGTACGACACTTTCCACAGAGACCCAGTACTTC. It is translated as CASRTTLSTETQYF.